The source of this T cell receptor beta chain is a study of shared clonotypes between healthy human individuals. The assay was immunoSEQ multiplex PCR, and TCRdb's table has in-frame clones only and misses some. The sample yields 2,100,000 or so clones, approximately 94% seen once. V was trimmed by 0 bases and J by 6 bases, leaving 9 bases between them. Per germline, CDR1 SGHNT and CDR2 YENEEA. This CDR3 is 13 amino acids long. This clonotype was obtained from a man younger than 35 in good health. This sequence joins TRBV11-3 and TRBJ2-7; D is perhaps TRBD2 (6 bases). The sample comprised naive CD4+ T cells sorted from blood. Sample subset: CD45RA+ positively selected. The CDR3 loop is CASSLDETSEQYF. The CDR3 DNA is TGTGCCAGCAGCTTAGATGAGACTAGCGAGCAGTACTTC.